Below, one T cell receptor (beta chain) is given with its context. The target antigen is unknown. This sample is drawn from a study of Ad26.COV2.S vaccination and SARS-CoV-2 variants. About the research overall: A COV1001 Ad26.COV2.S trial-arm participant provided the sample. Ad26.COV2.S, an intramuscular injection, was given once or twice 56 days apart.

This CDR3 is 15 amino acids long. The V segment lost 3 bases and the J segment 7 bases; nucleotides outside the gene matches: 6. From germline, CDR1 is MDHEN and CDR2 SYDVKM. Measured with immunoSEQ multiplex PCR; TCRdb has only the in-frame clones, and not every one. This sample yields roughly 350,000 clones, of which roughly 90% are seen a single time; about 10% belongs to the top ten. Study-level points and caveats: The placebo group had lower spike-specific TCR breadth than the vaccine recipients did.

As to treatment: 15 to 20 received Ad26.COV2.S at low or high dose, single or two shots; 5 received placebo; per-sample allocation not given. Day 63 following the first vaccine or placebo injection was when the samples were taken. The sample came from a Boston adult aged 18-55 years. The sequences come from peripheral blood, collected in a trial of Ad26.COV2.S vaccine versus placebo. This TCR came from a person aged 18-65 years who received the Ad26.COV2.S COVID-19 vaccine or a placebo. V gene TRBV28 combines with J gene TRBJ1-6; 7 positions agree with TRBD1. In DNA form, the CDR3 reads TGTGCCAGCAGTTTTGGACAGGTCGTGAATTCACCCCTCCACTTT. Its protein product is CASSFGQVVNSPLHF.